These 17 T cell receptor beta chains were sequenced from one sample in a study of T cells in women clearing cervical HPV infection. Profiled with immunoSEQ multiplex PCR; TCRdb holds only in-frame clones, not every one. Its clone listing holds 10,000 to 15,000 clones. Sequenced sample: blood buffy coat. Receptors were obtained from a woman aged 18-69 years with a cervical HPV16 infection that either progressed to CIN3+ or cleared (not recorded which).

On this clone: The read finishes 3 residues shy of the CDR3 end, and the germline J gene is used to complete it. The chain links TRBV11-1 to TRBJ1-1; a weak D match, TRBD1 (5 bases). V gave up 5 bases and J gave up 1 base, with 14 bases separating them. This CDR3 contains 15 residues. The germline V gene has CDR1 SGHAT and CDR2 FQDESV (reference sequence). Partial CDR3 DNA: TGTGCCAGCAGCCCGGAGGGGCTGGGGAACACTGAA. It is translated as CASSPEGLGNTE. The complete CDR3 protein is CASSPEGLGNTEAFF.

Of note for this clone: The read ends 3 residues early relative to the CDR3; the germline J gene fills the gap. The V and J genes are TRBV4-1 and TRBJ2-7; 10 bases map to TRBD1. Per the germline V gene, CDR1 is MGHRA and CDR2 is YSYEKL. The CDR3 totals 15 residues. V trimming: 3 bases; J trimming: 5 bases; junction bases outside the gene matches: 7. CDR3 residues: CASSQTGQGGDEQYF. CDR3 DNA, as far as it was read: TGCGCCAGCAGCCAGACCGGACAGGGGGGCGACGAG.

Comments on this clone: The read terminates 3 residues before the CDR3 end, so the remaining end is supplied by the germline J gene. The chain joins TRBV20-1 to TRBJ2-3; 16 nucleotides align to TRBD2. Trimming cost V 5 bases and J 5 bases; bases outside gene matches: 10. CDR1 is DFQATT, CDR2 SNEGSKA, per germline (reference sequence). CDR3 length equals 17 residues. The CDR3 bases that were read are TGCAGTGCTTCTCCGGGACTAGCGGGGGGGCTGGTAGATACG. Its protein is CSASPGLAGGLVDT. The CDR3 reads in full as CSASPGLAGGLVDTQYF.

About this clone itself: The CDR3 end lies 3 residues beyond the end of the read and is filled in from the germline J gene. The genes are TRBV6-1 and TRBJ1-5; possible D gene TRBD1, 6 bases. The germline V gene encodes CDR1 MNHNS and CDR2 SASEGT. The CDR3 runs 13 residues. V dropped 4 bases and J dropped 5 bases, with 9 bases sitting between them. The CDR3 region is CASSGTDHQPQHF. Partial CDR3 DNA: TGTGCCAGCAGTGGGACAGACCATCAGCCC.

In terms of frequency, this clone is medium-sized. The missing CDR3 end, 3 residues past where the read stops, is filled in from the germline J gene. This chain joins TRBV29-1 and TRBJ2-3; a weak D match, TRBD2 (6 bases). The germline V gene has CDR1 SQVTM and CDR2 ANQGSEA. This CDR3 contains 13 residues. V lost 0 bases to trimming and J lost 6 bases, with 10 bases between them. The sequenced part of the CDR3 DNA is TGCAGCGTTGAAGAACCCCGGGGGGATACG. Its protein product is CSVEEPRGDT. The full CDR3 protein is CSVEEPRGDTQYF.

Comment on this clone: One end of the junction fails to match germline, which may point to a read error. The read terminates 3 residues before the CDR3 end, so the remaining end is supplied by the germline J gene. The V and J genes are TRBV7-9 and TRBJ2-5; TRBD2 is a possible D gene (6 bases). The germline V gene has CDR1 SEHNR and CDR2 FQNEAQ (reference sequence). This CDR3 region has 15 residues. CDR3 bases read: TGTGCCAGCAGCCTAGCGCAGGGATTGGCGGAGACC. As protein: CASSLAQGLAET. The whole CDR3 is CASSLAQGLAETQYF.

Remarks on this clone: The DNA ends 3 residues before the CDR3 does, and the rest of the CDR3 is filled in from the germline J gene. The V and J genes are TRBV5-1 and TRBJ2-1; 12 nucleotides line up with TRBD2. The V gene's germline CDR1 is SGHRS and CDR2 YFSETQ. V dropped 2 bases and J dropped 7; count of bases not matched to a gene: 7. This CDR3 has 16 amino acids. CDR3 protein: CASSFRLAGVGNEQFF. CDR3 DNA (partial): TGCGCCAGCAGCTTCAGACTAGCGGGGGTTGGGAATGAG. The whole variable domain, filled in from reference TRBV5-1 and TRBJ2-1, reads KAGVTQTPRYLIKTRGQQVTLSCSPISGHRSVSWYQQTPGQGLQFLFEYFSETQRNKGNFPGRFSGRQFSNSRSEMNVSTLELGDSALYLCASSFRLAGVGNEQFFGPGTRLTVL.

In regard to this clone: The read finishes 3 residues shy of the CDR3 end, and the germline J gene is used to complete it. This chain joins TRBV10-2 and TRBJ2-1, with 11 bases lining up with TRBD2. V was clipped by 3 bases and J by 8 bases; unmatched bases: 12. The length of the CDR3 is 17 residues. Germline lookup yields CDR1 WSHSY and CDR2 SAAADI. CDR3 DNA (partial): TGCGCCAGCAGTGATTTAGCGGGGGGGACCCCCTTAGATGAG. Protein sequence: CASSDLAGGTPLDE. The complete CDR3 sequence is CASSDLAGGTPLDEQFF.

On this clone: The CDR3 extends 3 residues past the end of the read, so its final part is completed from the germline J gene. V gene TRBV6-2 or TRBV6-3 combines with J gene TRBJ2-1; TRBD1 matches 8 bases. With V trimmed by 6 bases and J by 9 bases, 4 bases remained unmatched. The length of the CDR3 is 12 residues. The germline gives CDR1 MNHEY, CDR2 SVGEGT. The sequenced part of the CDR3 DNA is TGTGCCAGCAGCCCCAGGGGGCCTGAG. Its translation: CASSPRGPE. The full CDR3 sequence reads CASSPRGPEQFF.

A word on this clone: The read terminates 3 residues ahead of where the CDR3 ends, so the germline J gene completes it. V usage is TRBV20-1 and J usage is TRBJ2-3; D possibly corresponds to TRBD1 (5 bases). The germline V gene encodes CDR1 DFQATT and CDR2 SNEGSKA (reference sequence). The CDR3 extends over 16 amino acids. The V gene lost 0 bases and the J gene lost 2 bases, with 15 bases spanning the gap. The CDR3 sequence is CSARDWGDSYTDTQYF. The part of the CDR3 DNA that was read is TGCAGTGCTAGAGATTGGGGTGACAGCTACACAGATACG.

As to this clone: Sequencing ends 3 residues short of the CDR3 end; the germline J gene provides the rest. This chain connects TRBV7-9 to TRBJ2-7, with 7 bases lining up with TRBD1. The length of the CDR3 is 14 residues. CDR1 SEHNR and CDR2 FQNEAQ come from the germline V gene (reference sequence). V gave up 1 base and J gave up 2 bases; unmatched junction bases: 2. This CDR3 is CASSLEQGPYEQYF. The CDR3 DNA, read in part, is TGTGCCAGCAGCTTAGAACAGGGGCCCTACGAG.

Remarks on this clone: Read data end 3 residues before the CDR3 end; the end is taken from the germline J gene. The rearrangement links TRBV19 to TRBJ2-1, with 8 bases matching TRBD2. V lost 1 base to trimming and J lost 7 bases; unmatched junction nucleotides: 6. The CDR3 loop spans 15 amino acids. CDR1 LNHDA and CDR2 SQIVND come from the germline V gene (reference sequence). The CDR3 DNA, read in part, is TGTGCCAGTAGTATAGCAAGCGGGGGATGGAATGAG. This translates into CASSIASGGWNE. The entire CDR3 reads CASSIASGGWNEQFF. Based on the CDR3 plus reference TRBV19 and TRBJ2-1, the full variable domain is DGGITQSPKYLFRKEGQNVTLSCEQNLNHDAMYWYRQDPGQGLRLIYYSQIVNDFQKGDIAEGYSVSREKKESFPLTVTSAQKNPTAFYLCASSIASGGWNEQFFGPGTRLTVL.

As to this clone: Coverage ceases 3 residues before the CDR3 finishes, and the germline J gene fills in the end. This chain uses TRBV10-3 with TRBJ2-7; 8 bases agree with TRBD1. This CDR3 spans 13 amino acids. Trimming cost V 4 bases and J 4 bases; bases outside gene matches: 3. CDR1 is ENHRY and CDR2 is SYGVKD in the germline V gene. CDR3 DNA, as far as it was read: TGTGCCATCAGTGTGGACAGGGAGTACGAG. This translates into CAISVDREYE. From start to end, the CDR3 is CAISVDREYEQYF.

Partial CDR3 DNA: TGCAGTGCTAGTAAGGGTTCGGTTTCACCG. Its translation: CSASKGSVSP. The entire CDR3 reads CSASKGSVSPLFF. The genes are TRBV20-1 and TRBJ2-2; D is uncertain. The CDR3 extends 3 residues past the end of the read, so its final part is completed from the germline J gene. The CDR3 is 13 amino acids. Germline CDR1 and CDR2: DFQATT and SNEGSKA (reference sequence).

As to this clone: The read terminates 3 residues before the CDR3 end, so the remaining end is supplied by the germline J gene. V usage is TRBV6-4 and J usage is TRBJ2-1; 15 bases are shared with TRBD2. Losses at the gene ends were 2 bases for V and 7 bases for J; bases not matched to a gene: 9. Germline V lookup: CDR1 MRHNA, CDR2 SNTAGT. The CDR3 totals 18 residues. The DNA read from the CDR3 is TGTGCCAGCAGTGACATGGGACTAGCGGGGGGCAGAGCGAATGAG. This translates into CASSDMGLAGGRANE. The whole CDR3 protein reads CASSDMGLAGGRANEQFF.

Details on this clone: The read is 3 residues too short to cover the CDR3 end, so that end is filled in from the germline J gene. This chain connects TRBV20-1 to TRBJ1-5, with D hard to call. The CDR3 has 13 amino acids. V was shortened by 3 bases and J by 4 bases, with 10 bases between the two germline ends. Germline V lookup: CDR1 DFQATT, CDR2 SNEGSKA (reference sequence). The covered CDR3 bases are TGCAGTGCTAGGCCAGAAGTTAATCAGCCC. It yields the protein CSARPEVNQP. The whole CDR3 sequence is CSARPEVNQPQHF.

As to this clone: The CDR3 is cut off 3 residues early in the read; its end comes from the germline J gene. The rearrangement links TRBV20-1 to TRBJ1-2, with no clear D. From germline, CDR1 is DFQATT and CDR2 SNEGSKA (reference sequence). The CDR3 length is 14 residues. CDR3 bases read: TGCAGTGCCGAACCGACTAGCAACTCCTACGAC. Protein sequence: CSAEPTSNSYD. The complete CDR3 sequence is CSAEPTSNSYDYTF.